This T cell receptor (beta chain) was sequenced in a study of T-cell memory formation after mild COVID-19. The CDR3 is 13 residues long. Trimming pared 8 bases from V and 1 base from J, leaving 11 bases between. Each CDR3 protein gets one entry after TCRdb re-called the 5' RACE reads with MiXCR. This sample has about 350,000 distinct CDR3 sequences, with about an eighth found just once. The chain uses TRBV12-3 or TRBV12-4 and TRBJ1-1; D is ambiguous. Sequenced sample: PBMCs or a T cell subset sorted from them (not recorded which). The sequence came from a man between 18 and 29 years old who had mild COVID-19 (a few samples of this study predate the infection). Cell type and time point are not known. For the CDR3, the DNA is TGTGCCAGCGGAAGACTTACGAACACTGAAGCTTTCTTT. Protein: CASGRLTNTEAFF.